One and the same sample provided the 32 T cell receptor beta chains below, sequenced in a study of neurological immune-mediated disorders. Each CDR3 protein gets one entry after TCRdb re-called the 5' RACE reads with MiXCR. Among tens of thousands of distinct CDR3 sequences listed, approximately 10% were seen once. The sequencing input was CD4+ T cells from blood. These receptors all stem from a woman aged 25 to 39 with HTLV-1-associated myelopathy (HAM/TSP).

This clonotype was picked up many times. The V and J genes are TRBV20-1 and TRBJ1-5; D possibly corresponds to TRBD1 (6 bases). V dropped 1 base and J dropped 0 bases, with 10 bases sitting between them. This CDR3 has 15 amino acids. Germline CDR1 and CDR2: DFQATT and SNEGSKA (reference sequence). CDR3 sequence: CSARGGTTSNQPQHF. In DNA, the CDR3 is TGCAGTGCTAGAGGCGGGACAACTAGCAATCAGCCCCAGCATTTT.

Ten or more counts support this clonotype. The genes are TRBV6-1 and TRBJ2-6; 7 bases line up with TRBD2. Trimming at V came to 10 bases and at J to 0 bases, leaving 12 bases not matched to a gene. The CDR3 runs to 17 residues. CDR1 and CDR2 (germline): MNHNS, SASEGT. The CDR3 is CATHRQRGLSGANVLTF. The CDR3 region has the DNA TGTGCCACTCACCGCCAGCGGGGCCTCTCTGGGGCCAACGTCCTGACTTTC.

This clonotype has at least ten counts. V and J are TRBV2 and TRBJ1-3; D is perhaps TRBD1 (5 bases). The germline V and J ends were trimmed by 4 bases and 1 base, with 11 bases remaining between them. Germline CDR1 and CDR2: SNHLY and FYNNEI. The CDR3 is 15 amino acids. The chain's CDR3 is CASSVTGTSGNTIYF. The DNA for the CDR3 is TGTGCCAGCAGTGTAACCGGGACTTCTGGAAACACCATATATTTT.

This clonotype was counted many times. The CDR3 here is CATSDTQANTGELFF. Here the CDR3 DNA reads TGTGCCACCAGTGATACACAGGCGAACACCGGGGAGCTGTTTTTT. The chain has TRBV24-1 and TRBJ2-2; tentatively, D is TRBD1 (5 bases). The CDR3 is 15 amino acids. CDR1 is KGHDR, CDR2 SFDVKD, per germline. V lost 3 bases and J lost 0, with 7 bases in between.

This clonotype occurred many times. The J gene is TRBJ2-7, the V gene TRBV12-3 or TRBV12-4, with 13 bases identical to TRBD2. Unmatched junction bases numbered 3, after V lost 5 bases and J lost 2 bases. The CDR3 extends over 15 amino acids. The CDR3 DNA reads TGTGCCAGCAGTCGTGGACTAGCGGGGGCCTACGAGCAGTACTTC. It is translated as CASSRGLAGAYEQYF.

This clonotype has a count of ten or more. This chain connects TRBV6-2 or TRBV6-3 to TRBJ2-5; 9 positions agree with TRBD1. V lost 8 bases to trimming and J lost 2 bases; unmatched junction nucleotides: 6. Germline V gene data show CDR1 as MNHEY and CDR2 as SVGEGT. The CDR3 covers 14 residues. The CDR3 protein is CASRTGDKQETQYF. The DNA for the CDR3 is TGTGCCAGCCGGACAGGGGACAAGCAAGAGACCCAGTACTTC.

V usage is TRBV14 and J usage is TRBJ1-1; the D is unclear. Germline V gene data show CDR1 as SGHDN and CDR2 as FVKESK. The V end was cut by 0 bases, the J end by 0 bases, with 14 bases between. This CDR3 comprises 17 residues. The CDR3 DNA sequence: TGTGCCAGCAGCCAAGAACCCTCGGTAGGAATGAACACTGAAGCTTTCTTT. The encoded protein is CASSQEPSVGMNTEAFF.

Ten or more counts support this clonotype. The rearrangement joins TRBV7-2 to TRBJ1-1; D remains unclear. V was cut by 3 bases and J by 1 base, with 15 bases left in between. Germline CDR1 is SGHTA and CDR2 is FQGNSA. This CDR3 has 16 residues. The CDR3 is CASSFAPGTSNTEAFF. The CDR3 coding sequence is TGTGCCAGCAGCTTTGCTCCGGGAACCTCGAACACTGAAGCTTTCTTT.

In this sample, this clonotype turned up many times. The chain carries TRBV5-1 and TRBJ1-2, with D tentatively TRBD1 (5 bases). Germline V gene lookup returns CDR1 SGHRS and CDR2 YFSETQ. This CDR3 has 14 amino acids. The germline V and J ends were trimmed by 0 bases and 5 bases, with 11 bases remaining between them. DNA of the CDR3: TGCGCCAGCAGCTTGGGGACAACGATTTATGGCTACACCTTC. It yields the protein CASSLGTTIYGYTF.

As concerns this clonotype: This may be a read error: a much more frequent sequence differs by one nucleotide. This chain uses TRBV6-1 with TRBJ2-1, with a tentative D call TRBD1 (6 bases). The CDR3 runs 15 residues. Looked up from germline, CDR1 is MNHNS and CDR2 is SASEGT. The ends were cut back, 7 bases at V and 0 bases at J, with 13 bases in the middle. CDR3 residues: CASTILGGSYNEQFF. CDR3 DNA: TGTGCCAGCACCATATTAGGGGGCTCCTACAATGAGCAGTTCTTC.

This clonotype was seen repeatedly, ten times or more. V and J are TRBV7-2 and TRBJ2-1; 8 positions match TRBD2. The CDR3 contains 14 residues. After removal of 1 base from V and 8 bases from J, the junction contained 4 bases not matched to a gene. The germline V gene has CDR1 SGHTA and CDR2 FQGNSA. The DNA for the CDR3 is TGTGCCAGCAGCTTAGGATTCGGGGGGGATGAGCAGTTCTTC. Its protein product is CASSLGFGGDEQFF.

This clonotype was seen at least ten times. The V gene is TRBV10-2, the J gene TRBJ2-2; D is unclear. The CDR3 is 17 residues long. CDR1 and CDR2 from the germline V gene are WSHSY and SAAADI. The germline V and J ends were trimmed by 3 bases and 3 bases, with 17 bases remaining between them. CDR3 DNA: TGCGCCAGCAGTGAATCTAGGGCCTCACTTCACACCGGGGAGCTGTTTTTT. Translated: CASSESRASLHTGELFF.

By share, this clonotype counts as medium-sized. The chain combines TRBV20-1 with TRBJ2-3, with TRBD2 matching over 10 bases. Trimming took 4 bases from V and 5 from J; bases not matched to a gene: 3. The CDR3 length is 13 residues. CDR1 and CDR2 from the germline V gene are DFQATT and SNEGSKA (reference sequence). The chain's CDR3 is CSAKRGGKDTQYF. CDR3 bases: TGCAGTGCTAAGCGGGGGGGAAAAGATACGCAGTATTTT.

This clonotype was seen many times. The chain uses TRBV20-1 and TRBJ1-6; 7 bases match TRBD1. Germline CDR1 and CDR2: DFQATT and SNEGSKA (reference sequence). The CDR3 totals 16 residues. V lost 2 bases to trimming and J lost 0 bases; unmatched junction nucleotides: 4. This chain's CDR3 is CSARTGASSYNSPLHF. CDR3 nucleotide sequence: TGCAGTGCTAGAACAGGGGCCAGCTCCTATAATTCACCCCTCCACTTT.

This chain uses TRBV6-6 with TRBJ2-7, with D possibly being TRBD2 (6 bases). Germline lookup yields CDR1 MNHNY and CDR2 SVGAGI (reference sequence). Trimming left V 8 bases short and J 2 bases short, with 13 bases between. This CDR3 spans 13 amino acids. The DNA for the CDR3 is TGTGCCAGCGGACTACTCCCTACCTACGAGCAGTACTTC. Translating gives CASGLLPTYEQYF.

This clonotype was seen repeatedly, ten times or more. The gene calls are TRBV6-5 and TRBJ1-2, with 9 positions matching TRBD1. The CDR3 has 16 residues. J gave up 4 bases and V 6 bases, and 12 bases lay outside the gene matches. Germline V gene lookup returns CDR1 MNHEY and CDR2 SVGAGI. The CDR3 here is CASSFYGTGSLYGYTF. CDR3 DNA: TGTGCCAGCAGCTTCTACGGGACAGGGTCCCTCTATGGCTACACCTTC.

Many counts were recorded for this clonotype. In nucleotides, the CDR3 is TGTGCCACCAGCAGCGACAGGGTAGCATTAGGCACTGAAGCTTTCTTT. Translation: CATSSDRVALGTEAFF. The rearrangement joins TRBV15 to TRBJ1-1; TRBD1 matches at 7 bases. CDR1 is LNHNV and CDR2 is YYDKDF in the germline V gene (reference sequence). CDR3 length equals 16 residues. J was trimmed by 4 bases and V by 3 bases; bases with no gene match: 11.

This clonotype was counted many times. This rearrangement joins TRBV20-1 to TRBJ2-7; D unclear. V was cut by 3 bases and J by 0 bases, with 9 bases left in between. This CDR3 region has 13 residues. Germline V CDR1 and CDR2: DFQATT, SNEGSKA (reference sequence). The CDR3 DNA follows: TGCAGTGCTAGCCTACGGGTCTCCTACGAGCAGTACTTC. Protein: CSASLRVSYEQYF.

V is TRBV20-1 and J is TRBJ1-1, with D unresolved. Per the germline V gene, CDR1 is DFQATT and CDR2 is SNEGSKA (reference sequence). V lost 0 bases, J lost 1 base, and 9 bases lay in between. This CDR3 is built from 14 residues. The CDR3 bases are TGCAGTGCTAGAGATTTAGGCGAGAACACTGAAGCTTTCTTT. Translating gives CSARDLGENTEAFF.

This clonotype was observed many times. V and J are TRBV20-1 and TRBJ1-1, with a tentative D call TRBD1 (5 bases). CDR3 length equals 12 residues. CDR1 and CDR2 (germline): DFQATT, SNEGSKA (reference sequence). V was cut by 5 bases and J by 6 bases, with 13 bases left in between. For the CDR3, the DNA is TGCAGTGCTCCCGATCAGGGTGCTGAAGCTTTCTTT. It encodes CSAPDQGAEAFF.

This clonotype has at least ten counts. The gene calls are TRBV3-1 and TRBJ2-4, with D perhaps matching TRBD2 (5 bases). CDR3 length: 13 amino acids. Germline CDR1 reads LGHDT; CDR2 reads YNNKEL (reference sequence). V gave up 8 bases and J gave up 6 bases, with 14 bases separating them. CDR3 nucleotide sequence: TGTGCCAGCGCGGGTGGTTCAGGAAACATTCAGTACTTC. This translates into CASAGGSGNIQYF.

This clonotype was picked up many times. This sequence joins TRBV4-1 and TRBJ1-1; the D gene is possibly TRBD1 (6 bases). Germline V CDR1 and CDR2: MGHRA, YSYEKL. V gave up 3 bases and J gave up 4 bases, with 15 bases separating them. CDR3 length equals 15 residues. This chain's CDR3 is CASSHGTTRTTEAFF. CDR3 DNA: TGCGCCAGCAGCCACGGGACAACCAGGACCACTGAAGCTTTCTTT.

This clonotype is labeled as medium-sized. The V and J genes are TRBV24-1 and TRBJ1-5; no reliable D call. CDR1 and CDR2 from the germline V gene are KGHDR and SFDVKD. This CDR3 has 14 residues. The V end was cut by 4 bases, the J end by 9 bases, with 15 bases between. The CDR3 here is CATSEGGLQRPQHF. Here the CDR3 DNA reads TGTGCCACCAGTGAGGGCGGCCTCCAGAGGCCCCAGCATTTT.

This clonotype has a count of ten or more. The V call is TRBV10-3, the J call TRBJ1-2; weak D call: TRBD1 (5 bases). CDR3 length: 17 amino acids. Trimming stripped 4 bases from V and 8 bases from J, with 26 bases between. Looked up from germline, CDR1 is ENHRY and CDR2 is SYGVKD. As DNA, the CDR3 is TGTGCCATCAGTGCTCTCAGCCTTTCCCCAGGGCAGGGAGGCTACACCTTC. Amino acid sequence: CAISALSLSPGQGGYTF.

The table lists this clonotype with many counts. V and J are TRBV5-1 and TRBJ2-3; 10 positions agree with TRBD1. This CDR3 region has 15 residues. V lost 3 bases and J lost 4; bases outside the gene matches: 5. In germline, CDR1 is SGHRS, CDR2 YFSETQ. The CDR3 bases are TGCGCCAGCAGCTCCTGGACAGGGGGGTCAGATACGCAGTATTTT. Encoded protein: CASSSWTGGSDTQYF. Using reference TRBV5-1 and TRBJ2-3 for the parts outside the CDR3, the full variable domain is KAGVTQTPRYLIKTRGQQVTLSCSPISGHRSVSWYQQTPGQGLQFLFEYFSETQRNKGNFPGRFSGRQFSNSRSEMNVSTLELGDSALYLCASSSWTGGSDTQYFGPGTRLTVL.

Ten or more counts support this clonotype. V and J are TRBV20-1 and TRBJ2-3; a possible D gene is TRBD2 (5 bases). From germline, CDR1 is DFQATT and CDR2 SNEGSKA (reference sequence). The CDR3 contains 15 residues. The ends were cut back, 1 base at V and 0 bases at J, with 11 bases in the middle. The DNA of the CDR3 is TGCAGTGCTAGAGCGGGGAGTTCTAGCACAGATACGCAGTATTTT. Protein product: CSARAGSSSTDTQYF.

The sample holds many counts of this clonotype. The chain joins TRBV7-2 to TRBJ2-2; possibly TRBD2 for D (6 bases). V was shortened by 6 bases and J by 1 base, with 18 bases between the two germline ends. CDR3 length: 17 residues. The germline gives CDR1 SGHTA, CDR2 FQGNSA. The CDR3, as DNA: TGTGCCAGCAGAGGAACCCCGGGACTCTTGAACACCGGGGAGCTGTTTTTT. It specifies CASRGTPGLLNTGELFF.

This clonotype was detected ten times or more. This chain uses TRBV11-2 with TRBJ2-1; the D gene is possibly TRBD2 (5 bases). Germline V gene data show CDR1 as SGHAT and CDR2 as FQNNGV. CDR3 size: 15 residues. V dropped 3 bases and J dropped 9 bases, with 18 bases sitting between them. The DNA for the CDR3 is TGTGCCAGCAGCTTGGTCGGACTCCTCACCAGTGAGCAGTTCTTC. Protein sequence: CASSLVGLLTSEQFF.

The table lists this clonotype with many counts. A much larger clone is a single base away; this may be a read error. V and J are TRBV7-2 and TRBJ2-4; D remains unclear. Germline assignment: CDR1 SGHTA and CDR2 FQGNSA. This CDR3 has 11 residues. CDR3 region: CASSLANIRYF. In DNA, the CDR3 is TGTGCCAGCAGCTTAGCAAACATTCGGTACTTC. The variable domain in full, completed from reference TRBV7-2 and TRBJ2-4, reads GAGVSQSPSNKVTEKGKDVELRCDPISGHTALYWYRQSLGQGLEFLIYFQGNSAPDKSGLPSDRFSAERTGGSVSTLTIQRTQQEDSAVYLCASSLANIRYFGAGTRLSVL.

This clonotype was counted at least ten times. The chain recombines TRBV4-1 with TRBJ2-1, with D uncertain. The length of the CDR3 is 15 residues. The germline CDR1 and CDR2 sequences are MGHRA and YSYEKL. Trimming took off 0 bases at V and 1 base at J, with 7 bases between the two ends. CDR3 DNA: TGCGCCAGCAGCCAAGATTATGTGTCCTACAATGAGCAGTTCTTC. This codes for CASSQDYVSYNEQFF.

This clonotype was seen ten or more times. This sequence joins TRBV7-9 and TRBJ1-6; TRBD1 matches at 11 bases. The CDR3 has 15 amino acids. CDR1 is SEHNR and CDR2 is FQNEAQ in the germline V gene (reference sequence). Trimming removed 3 bases from V and 8 bases from J; junction bases left unmatched: 3. CDR3 in amino acids: CASSFMGQGDSPLHF. CDR3 bases: TGTGCCAGCAGCTTTATGGGACAGGGGGATTCACCCCTCCACTTT. Complete variable domain (other parts from reference TRBV7-9 and TRBJ1-6): DTGVSQNPRHKITKRGQNVTFRCDPISEHNRLYWYRQTLGQGPEFLTYFQNEAQLEKSRLLSDRFSAERPKGSFSTLEIQRTEQGDSAMYLCASSFMGQGDSPLHFGNGTRLTVT.

This clonotype was found many times. The J gene is TRBJ1-6, the V gene TRBV3-1; D unclear. The CDR3 covers 14 residues. Germline values: CDR1 LGHDT, CDR2 YNNKEL (reference sequence). V lost 4 bases, J lost 9 bases, and 13 bases lay in between. DNA of the CDR3: TGTGCCAGCAGCCTTAGGTCCCCGGGTTCACCCCTCCACTTT. Its translation is CASSLRSPGSPLHF.